These 6 T cell receptor beta chains originate from one sample sequenced in a study of beta chain features in type 1 diabetes. What was sequenced were expressed TCRB transcripts, since all of the isolated RNA had been reverse transcribed. Libraries were prepared by immunoSEQ multiplex PCR; TCRdb keeps only in-frame clonotypes and omits some of them. The sample lists about 360,000 clones; around 12% were seen once. The sequenced sample was naive CD4+ T cells from blood. These receptors originate from a man between 18 and 29 years old in good health.

V is TRBV7-3 and J is TRBJ2-7, with TRBD1 identical over 8 bases. The CDR3 sequence is 15 residues long. Germline CDR1 and CDR2: SGHTA and FQGTGA. Losses at the gene ends were 5 bases for V and 2 bases for J; bases not matched to a gene: 8. In DNA form, the CDR3 reads TGTGCCAGCAGCCTAAACCAGGGGGCACCCTACGAGCAGTACTTC. As protein: CASSLNQGAPYEQYF. The full variable domain, in which reference TRBV7-3 and TRBJ2-7 provide the parts outside the CDR3, is GAGVSQTPSNKVTEKGKYVELRCDPISGHTALYWYRQSLGQGPEFLIYFQGTGAADDSGLPNDRFFAVRPEGSVSTLKIQRTERGDSAVYLCASSLNQGAPYEQYFGPGTRLTVT.

This chain links TRBV6-1 with TRBJ2-7, with a possible D match to TRBD1 (6 bases). Trimming removed 3 bases at V and 4 bases at J, with 19 bases between. This CDR3 has 16 residues. Germline V gene lookup returns CDR1 MNHNS and CDR2 SASEGT. CDR3 in DNA: TGTGCCAGCAGTGATGGACCAGGGGTTCGGTCTTACGAGCAGTACTTC. Translated: CASSDGPGVRSYEQYF.

This clone turned up a few times. The chain has TRBV30 and TRBJ1-2; TRBD1 matches 7 bases. There are 15 residues in the CDR3. J lost 4 bases, V lost 1 base, and 9 bases had no gene match. CDR1 is GTSNPN and CDR2 is SVGIG in the germline V gene (reference sequence). CDR3 residues: CAWSAVRDSFYGYTF. For the CDR3, the DNA is TGTGCCTGGAGTGCGGTTAGGGACAGCTTCTATGGCTACACCTTC.

The chain is built from TRBV6-6 and TRBJ2-1; 8 bases align to TRBD1. The CDR3 is made up of 16 amino acids. Per the germline V gene, CDR1 is MNHNY and CDR2 is SVGAGI (reference sequence). V lost 6 bases and J lost 10; bases outside the gene matches: 17. This CDR3 is CASSNSRDRTKSEQFF. DNA of the CDR3: TGTGCCAGCAGCAATAGCCGGGACAGGACTAAATCGGAGCAGTTCTTC.

This chain uses TRBV4-3 with TRBJ2-2; 9 bases fit TRBD1. Germline V gene sequence: CDR1 LGHNA, CDR2 YSLEER. This CDR3 is 18 amino acids long. V gave up 3 bases and J gave up 5 bases; unmatched junction bases: 13. CDR3 bases: TGCGCCAGCAGCCATCCCGGAGCGGGACAGGGTGGGACCGGGGAGCTGTTTTTT. This sequence encodes CASSHPGAGQGGTGELFF.

This chain uses TRBV7-3 with TRBJ2-2; D gene unclear. This CDR3 has 12 amino acids. Germline V gene lookup returns CDR1 SGHTA and CDR2 FQGTGA. V was trimmed by 2 bases and J by 7 bases, leaving 5 bases between them. Here the CDR3 reads CASSLGVGELFF. For the CDR3, the DNA is TGTGCCAGCAGCTTAGGAGTCGGGGAGCTGTTTTTT. The variable domain in full, completed from reference TRBV7-3 and TRBJ2-2, reads GAGVSQTPSNKVTEKGKYVELRCDPISGHTALYWYRQSLGQGPEFLIYFQGTGAADDSGLPNDRFFAVRPEGSVSTLKIQRTERGDSAVYLCASSLGVGELFFGEGSRLTVL.